The T cell receptor (beta chain) under discussion was sequenced for a study of T cells in Graves' hyperthyroidism and ophthalmopathy. Overall study findings and caveats: Onset of ophthalmopathy came a median around 6.5 months after the model predicted it.

The study left out patients who had uncontrolled infection, other autoimmune disease, pregnancy or lactation. Diagnoses were established using clinical symptoms, serum thyroxine and TRAb, thyroid ultrasound and orbital computed tomography. The PBMCs were taken from around 9.1 ml of fresh peripheral blood. The germline CDR1 and CDR2 sequences are SGHTA and FQGNSA. Trimming left V 3 bases short and J 1 base short, with 9 bases between. The CDR3 spans 14 residues. Details on this clonotype: Its target is not known.

Amplified regions were TCR beta CDR3 sequences from RNA transcripts. The HTBI primer set served for first-round RT-PCR of the TCR CDR3. One entry per CDR3 protein, called by TCRdb with MiXCR from the multiplex PCR reads. Of 450,000 to 500,000 distinct CDR3 sequences in the sample, under 25% were seen once. This rearrangement joins TRBV7-2 to TRBJ2-5, with D maybe TRBD1 (6 bases). Input material: blood. The clonotype comes from a woman between 65 and 79 years old with Graves' ophthalmopathy. The CDR3: CASSFQGSQETQYF. CDR3 bases: TGTGCCAGCAGCTTCCAGGGGAGCCAAGAGACCCAGTACTTC.